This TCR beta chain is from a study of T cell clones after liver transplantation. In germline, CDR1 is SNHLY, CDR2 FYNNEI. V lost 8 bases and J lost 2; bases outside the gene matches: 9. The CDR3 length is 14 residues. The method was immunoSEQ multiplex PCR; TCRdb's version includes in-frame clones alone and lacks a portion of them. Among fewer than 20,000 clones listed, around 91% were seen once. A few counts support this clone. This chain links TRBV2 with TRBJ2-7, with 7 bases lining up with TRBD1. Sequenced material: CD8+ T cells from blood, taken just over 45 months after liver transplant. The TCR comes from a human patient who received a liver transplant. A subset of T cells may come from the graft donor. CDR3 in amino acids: CASLDRDSTYEQYF. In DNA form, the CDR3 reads TGTGCCAGCTTGGACCGGGACAGCACCTACGAGCAGTACTTC.